This TCR beta chain originates from a study of OX40 agonist ivuxolimab in advanced cancers. Comments on this clone: Its target is unknown.

There are 15 residues in the CDR3. Germline V gene lookup returns CDR1 SGHDN and CDR2 FVKESK. V dropped 1 base and J dropped 6 bases, with 14 bases sitting between them. The method was immunoSEQ multiplex PCR; TCRdb's version includes in-frame clones alone and lacks a portion of them. The table includes about 54,000 clones, 70% to 90% detected once. Study observations and caveats: The study observed clonal expansion of CD4+ and CD8+ blood T cells by week 6 at 0.1 to 3.0 mg/kg.

Sequencing was performed on CD4+ or CD8+ T cells sorted from blood, taken in a trial of the OX40 agonist ivuxolimab. The chain carries TRBV14 and TRBJ2-3, with a possible D match to TRBD2 (6 bases). The TCR comes from an adult with an advanced solid tumor such as melanoma, head and neck, liver or kidney cancer. The CDR3 protein is CASSQGDWELDTQYF. As DNA, the CDR3 is TGTGCCAGCAGCCAAGGGGACTGGGAATTGGATACGCAGTATTTT.